One and the same sample provided the 4 T cell receptor beta chains below, sequenced in a study of beta chain features in type 1 diabetes. The authors reverse transcribed all of the isolated RNA, so sequencing captured expressed TCRB transcripts. TCRdb's copy holds only in-frame clones and misses some; the assay was immunoSEQ multiplex PCR. There are around 400,000 clones in the sample; about 15% occur only once, and approximately 0.019% lies in the top ten. What was sequenced was naive CD4+ T cells from blood. The receptors were gathered from a woman younger than 35 in good health.

This clone was seen only a few times. The chain uses TRBV27 and TRBJ2-1, with 11 bases aligning to TRBD2. J lost 7 bases, V lost 5 bases, and 7 bases had no gene match. CDR1 and CDR2 from the germline V gene are MNHEY and SMNVEV (reference sequence). CDR3 length: 15 amino acids. CDR3 in amino acids: CASSPLAGGPNEQFF. As DNA, the CDR3 is TGTGCCAGCAGTCCCTTAGCGGGAGGGCCGAATGAGCAGTTCTTC.

In its sample, this clone was seen a few times. The V and J genes are TRBV5-1 and TRBJ2-1; no clear D gene. Germline V lookup: CDR1 SGHRS, CDR2 YFSETQ. Trimming stripped 5 bases from V and 5 bases from J, with 8 bases between. The CDR3 has 12 amino acids. The CDR3 here is CASRAGNNEQFF. The DNA for the CDR3 is TGCGCCAGCAGAGCAGGAAACAATGAGCAGTTCTTC.

This clone has more than one count but fewer than ten. The chain recombines TRBV15 with TRBJ2-7; 11 nucleotides agree with TRBD1. J gave up 3 bases and V 1 base, and 5 bases lay outside the gene matches. The CDR3 runs 16 residues. Germline V lookup: CDR1 LNHNV, CDR2 YYDKDF (reference sequence). The CDR3 sequence: CATSRGLGQGDYEQYF. CDR3 sequence (DNA): TGTGCCACCAGCAGAGGGTTGGGACAGGGGGACTACGAGCAGTACTTC. The full variable domain, its missing parts supplied by reference TRBV15 and TRBJ2-7, is DAMVIQNPRYQVTQFGKPVTLSCSQTLNHNVMYWYQQKSSQAPKLLFHYYDKDFNNEADTPDNFQSRRPNTSFCFLDIRSPGLGDTAMYLCATSRGLGQGDYEQYFGPGTRLTVT.

This chain joins TRBV5-1 and TRBJ2-1, with D unclear. The V and J ends lost 0 bases and 6 bases respectively, with 10 bases between them. Germline V gives CDR1 SGHRS, CDR2 YFSETQ. This CDR3 region has 14 residues. The CDR3 region has the DNA TGCGCCAGCAGCTTGGCGCCCCCACTCAATGAGCAGTTCTTC. Translating gives CASSLAPPLNEQFF.